This is a list of T cell receptor beta chains from one sample in a study of T cells in Graves' hyperthyroidism and ophthalmopathy. TCRdb recomputed calls from the multiplex PCR reads with MiXCR, one row per CDR3 protein. The sample has around 420,000 distinct CDR3 sequences, around a sixth seen once. Sequences were obtained from blood. The receptors originated from a woman under 30 with Graves' hyperthyroidism. CDR3s include the opening cysteine and the closing phenylalanine or tryptophan. Each record gives: V gene, D gene, clone size, J gene, CDR3 protein, CDR3 DNA. A D gene is named only where the DNA matches it firmly. Rows give clone size only sometimes, using once, few, many, or a class for an expanded clone.

V: TRBV11-3; D: -; size: many; J: TRBJ2-1; CDR3: CASSSGARDEQFF; DNA: TGTGCCAGCAGCTCGGGGGCCCGGGATGAGCAGTTCTTC
V: TRBV9; D: -; size: few; J: TRBJ2-1; CDR3: CASSVSGRGIYNEQFF; DNA: TGTGCCAGCAGCGTATCGGGGCGGGGAATCTACAATGAGCAGTTCTTC
V: TRBV9; D: TRBD1; size: -; J: TRBJ2-3; CDR3: CASSVEGQEDTQYF; DNA: TGTGCCAGCAGCGTAGAGGGACAGGAGGATACGCAGTATTTT
V: TRBV5-8; D: TRBD1; size: many; J: TRBJ2-3; CDR3: CASSHAGTGGIDTQYF; DNA: TGTGCCAGCAGCCACGCCGGGACAGGGGGCATAGATACGCAGTATTTT
V: TRBV28; D: TRBD1; size: -; J: TRBJ2-7; CDR3: CASSITRDRGLREQYF; DNA: TGTGCCAGCAGTATAACCCGGGACAGGGGGTTGAGGGAGCAGTACTTC
V: TRBV11-3; D: TRBD1; size: -; J: TRBJ1-2; CDR3: CASSLGHPGDSHYGYTF; DNA: TGTGCCAGCAGCTTAGGGCACCCGGGGGACAGCCACTATGGCTACACCTTC
V: TRBV12-3/TRBV12-4; D: -; size: many; J: TRBJ2-1; CDR3: CASSFTPYRGDEQFF; DNA: TGTGCCAGCAGTTTCACCCCCTACAGAGGCGATGAGCAGTTCTTC
V: TRBV12-3/TRBV12-4; D: TRBD2; size: many; J: TRBJ2-3; CDR3: CASSPRGSGLTDTQYF; DNA: TGTGCCAGCAGTCCTCGGGGTAGCGGGCTCACAGATACGCAGTATTTT
V: TRBV15; D: -; size: many; J: TRBJ2-3; CDR3: CATSRDSPADTQYF; DNA: TGTGCCACCAGCAGAGATAGCCCTGCAGATACGCAGTATTTT
V: TRBV6-2/TRBV6-3; D: -; size: few; J: TRBJ2-5; CDR3: CANQFLGGQETQYF; DNA: TGTGCCAACCAATTTTTAGGGGGCCAAGAGACCCAGTACTTC
V: TRBV7-8; D: -; size: many; J: TRBJ1-1; CDR3: CASSLGGGVGAFF; DNA: TGTGCCAGCAGCTTAGGTGGGGGCGTCGGAGCTTTCTTT
V: TRBV18; D: -; size: many; J: TRBJ1-3; CDR3: CASSPSTVSGNTIYF; DNA: TGTGCCAGCTCACCTTCGACGGTCTCTGGAAACACCATATATTTT
V: TRBV20-1; D: TRBD2; size: many; J: TRBJ2-7; CDR3: CSASLGTSGRVEQYF; DNA: TGCAGTGCTAGTTTGGGGACTAGCGGGAGGGTCGAGCAGTACTTC
V: TRBV27; D: TRBD2; size: -; J: TRBJ2-1; CDR3: CASRGRGGHLF; DNA: TGTGCCAGCAGGGGCCGGGGGGGCCATCTCTTC
V: TRBV28; D: -; size: many; J: TRBJ2-3; CDR3: CASSPALSITDTQYF; DNA: TGTGCCAGCAGTCCGGCGTTATCGATCACAGATACGCAGTATTTT
V: TRBV6-2/TRBV6-3; D: TRBD2; size: -; J: TRBJ2-1; CDR3: CASDPGLASYNEQFF; DNA: TGTGCCAGCGACCCGGGACTAGCCTCCTACAATGAGCAGTTCTTC
V: TRBV19; D: TRBD2; size: -; J: TRBJ2-3; CDR3: CATYASGRMGTQYF; DNA: TGTGCGACTTATGCTAGCGGGAGAATGGGTACGCAGTATTTT
V: TRBV4-1; D: -; size: many; J: TRBJ1-1; CDR3: CASSQGHRLGAFF; DNA: TGCGCCAGCAGCCAAGGACACCGCCTAGGAGCTTTCTTT
V: TRBV18; D: TRBD1; size: -; J: TRBJ2-7; CDR3: CASSVTGGGRYEQYF; DNA: TGTGCCAGCTCAGTGACAGGGGGGGGAAGATACGAGCAGTACTTC
V: TRBV24-1; D: -; size: many; J: TRBJ2-2; CDR3: CATSDLQGNTGELFF; DNA: TGTGCCACCAGTGATTTGCAGGGGAACACCGGGGAGCTGTTTTTT
V: TRBV7-9; D: -; size: many; J: TRBJ2-1; CDR3: CASSPTSLPYNEQFF; DNA: TGTGCCAGCAGCCCCACTAGCCTCCCCTACAATGAGCAGTTCTTC
V: TRBV7-9; D: TRBD2; size: many; J: TRBJ2-3; CDR3: CASSSPTKTSSGGRESTDTQYF; DNA: TGTGCCAGCAGCTCCCCGACTAAGACCTCTAGCGGAGGTCGAGAAAGCACAGATACGCAGTATTTT
V: TRBV25-1; D: TRBD1; size: few; J: TRBJ2-7; CDR3: CASRGQGVSYEQYF; DNA: TGTGCCAGCAGAGGACAGGGGGTTTCCTACGAGCAGTACTTC
V: TRBV5-5; D: -; size: many; J: TRBJ2-5; CDR3: CASSFQREETQYF; DNA: TGTGCCAGCAGCTTCCAGCGAGAAGAGACCCAGTACTTC
V: TRBV15; D: -; size: -; J: TRBJ2-7; CDR3: CATSREQGEGYYKQYF; DNA: TGTGCCACCAGCAGAGAGCAGGGGGAGGGTTACTACAAGCAGTACTTC
V: TRBV30; D: TRBD1; size: many; J: TRBJ1-1; CDR3: CAWSPGQGWTEAFF; DNA: TGTGCCTGGAGTCCCGGACAGGGGTGGACTGAAGCTTTCTTT
V: TRBV7-3; D: TRBD2; size: once; J: TRBJ2-3; CDR3: CASSLHPGGGGDTQYF; DNA: TGTGCCAGCAGCTTACACCCGGGGGGGGGGGGGGATACGCAGTATTTT
V: TRBV5-6; D: TRBD2; size: -; J: TRBJ2-1; CDR3: CASSSPTRGLAGLNEQFF; DNA: TGTGCCAGCAGCTCCCCCACGCGCGGACTAGCGGGACTTAATGAGCAGTTCTTC
V: TRBV24-1; D: -; size: many; J: TRBJ2-2; CDR3: CATSDFGQNDGELFF; DNA: TGTGCCACCAGTGACTTCGGACAGAACGACGGGGAGCTGTTTTTT
V: TRBV24-1; D: -; size: -; J: TRBJ1-4; CDR3: CATSDSGSGEKLLF; DNA: TGTGCCACCAGTGATTCGGGCTCAGGTGAAAAACTGCTTTTT
V: TRBV6-1; D: -; size: -; J: TRBJ1-5; CDR3: CASSVSSGARPQHF; DNA: TGTGCCAGCAGTGTATCATCGGGGGCTCGGCCCCAGCATTTT
V: TRBV20-1; D: TRBD2; size: many; J: TRBJ2-3; CDR3: CSAPGLAGGPDTDTQYF; DNA: TGCAGTGCTCCCGGACTAGCGGGGGGGCCGGACACAGATACGCAGTATTTT
V: TRBV19; D: TRBD1; size: few; J: TRBJ1-5; CDR3: CASSIAGQGNQPQHF; DNA: TGTGCCAGTAGTATAGCGGGACAGGGGAATCAGCCCCAGCATTTT
V: TRBV7-3; D: -; size: many; J: TRBJ2-1; CDR3: CASTKRGPLDEQFF; DNA: TGTGCCAGCACCAAGAGGGGCCCATTGGATGAGCAGTTCTTC
V: TRBV20-1; D: TRBD1; size: many; J: TRBJ2-3; CDR3: CSARAPTGPTDTQYF; DNA: TGCAGTGCTAGAGCGCCGACAGGGCCCACAGATACGCAGTATTTT
V: TRBV28; D: -; size: many; J: TRBJ2-7; CDR3: CASSPGDLLGAYEQYF; DNA: TGTGCCAGCAGTCCCGGGGACCTCTTGGGGGCCTACGAGCAGTACTTC
V: TRBV20-1; D: -; size: once; J: TRBJ2-5; CDR3: CSARDLGGETQYF; DNA: TGCAGTGCTAGAGATCTAGGGGGAGAGACCCAGTACTTC
V: TRBV7-9; D: -; size: many; J: TRBJ2-2; CDR3: CATWGVANTGELFF; DNA: TGTGCCACCTGGGGGGTTGCGAACACCGGGGAGCTGTTTTTT
V: TRBV28; D: -; size: many; J: TRBJ2-5; CDR3: CASSSAAGIRRETQYF; DNA: TGTGCCAGCAGTTCGGCAGCAGGCATTAGGCGAGAGACCCAGTACTTC
V: TRBV9; D: -; size: many; J: TRBJ2-7; CDR3: CASSVGHSSYEQYF; DNA: TGTGCCAGCAGCGTAGGGCACAGTTCCTACGAGCAGTACTTC
V: TRBV11-2; D: TRBD1; size: many; J: TRBJ2-7; CDR3: CASSSLGQASYEQYF; DNA: TGTGCCAGCAGCTCTCTCGGACAGGCGTCCTACGAGCAGTACTTC
V: TRBV30; D: -; size: many; J: TRBJ2-1; CDR3: CASLRGRYNEQFF; DNA: TGTGCCTCGCTTAGGGGGAGATACAATGAGCAGTTCTTC
V: TRBV18; D: -; size: -; J: TRBJ1-3; CDR3: CASSPVRGNGNTIYF; DNA: TGTGCCAGCTCACCAGTCAGAGGAAATGGAAACACCATATATTTT
V: TRBV5-5; D: -; size: -; J: TRBJ2-1; CDR3: CASSFIYGEQFF; DNA: TGTGCCAGCAGCTTTATCTACGGTGAGCAGTTCTTC
V: TRBV28; D: -; size: many; J: TRBJ2-7; CDR3: CASGVALGEQYF; DNA: TGTGCCAGCGGAGTCGCGTTGGGCGAGCAGTACTTC